This T cell receptor beta chain derives from a study of CD8 T cells in Susac syndrome. Sequencing targeted TCR beta in blood CD8+ and CD4+ T cells. Stable or active relapsing-remitting multiple sclerosis, untreated and meeting revised McDonald criteria, defined the controls. Random hexamers primed reverse transcription of about 0.5 to 1 ug RNA. TCRdb ran MiXCR on the immunoSEQ multiplex PCR reads and lists one entry per CDR3 protein. The table has some 52,000 distinct CDR3 sequences, about 92% seen once. This receptor was identified in a human donor with multiple sclerosis. The sample was CD8+ T cells from PBMCs.

CDR3 amino acids: CASSSRIAGGARQETQYF. The CDR3 region has the DNA TGTGCCAGCAGCTCGCGGATAGCGGGGGGCGCCCGCCAAGAGACCCAGTACTTC. The chain is built from TRBV3-1 and TRBJ2-5; TRBD2 matches at 10 bases. CDR1 is LGHDT and CDR2 is YNNKEL in the germline V gene (reference sequence). The CDR3 contains 18 residues. The ends lost 5 bases at V and 1 base at J; junction bases unmatched: 13.